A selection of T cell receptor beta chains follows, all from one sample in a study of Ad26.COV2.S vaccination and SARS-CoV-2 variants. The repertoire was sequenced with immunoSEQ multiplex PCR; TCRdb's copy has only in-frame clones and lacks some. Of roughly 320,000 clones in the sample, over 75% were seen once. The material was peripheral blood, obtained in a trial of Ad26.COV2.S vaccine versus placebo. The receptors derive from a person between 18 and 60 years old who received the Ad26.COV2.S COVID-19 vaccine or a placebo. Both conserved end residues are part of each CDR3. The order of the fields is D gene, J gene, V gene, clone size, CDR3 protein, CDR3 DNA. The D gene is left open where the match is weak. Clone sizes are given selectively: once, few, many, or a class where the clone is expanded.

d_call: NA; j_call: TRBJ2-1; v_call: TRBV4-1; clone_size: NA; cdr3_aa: CASSQSVGSGEQFF; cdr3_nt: TGCGCCAGCAGCCAATCGGTCGGTTCGGGTGAGCAGTTCTTC
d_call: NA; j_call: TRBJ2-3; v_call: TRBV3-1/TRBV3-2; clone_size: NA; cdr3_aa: CASSQVPTGTDTQYF; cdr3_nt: TGTGCCAGCAGCCAGGTACCGACAGGCACAGATACGCAGTATTTT
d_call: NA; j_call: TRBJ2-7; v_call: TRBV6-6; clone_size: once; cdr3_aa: CASSPGMIEQYF; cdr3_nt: TGTGCCAGCAGCCCGGGGATGATCGAGCAGTACTTC
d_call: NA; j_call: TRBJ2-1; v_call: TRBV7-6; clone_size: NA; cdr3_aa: CASSFGGFGNEQFF; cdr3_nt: TGTGCCAGCAGCTTTGGGGGATTCGGCAATGAGCAGTTCTTC
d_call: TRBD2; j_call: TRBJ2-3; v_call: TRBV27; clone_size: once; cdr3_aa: CASSLSASGGADTQYF; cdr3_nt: TGTGCCAGCAGTTTATCGGCTAGCGGGGGTGCAGATACGCAGTATTTT
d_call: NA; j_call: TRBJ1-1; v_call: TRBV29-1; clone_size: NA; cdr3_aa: CSVDVGGPGTEAFF; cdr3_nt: TGCAGCGTTGATGTTGGGGGACCGGGGACTGAAGCTTTCTTT
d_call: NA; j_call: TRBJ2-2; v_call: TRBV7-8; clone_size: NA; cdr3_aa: CASSLGAGTGELFF; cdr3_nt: TGTGCCAGCAGCTTAGGAGCCGGGACCGGGGAGCTGTTTTTT
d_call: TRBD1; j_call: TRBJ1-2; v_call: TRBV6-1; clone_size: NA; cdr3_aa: CASSEEAGGGYTF; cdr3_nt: TGTGCCAGCAGTGAAGAGGCAGGGGGTGGCTACACCTTC
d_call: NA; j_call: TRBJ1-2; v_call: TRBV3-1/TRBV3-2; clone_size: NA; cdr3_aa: CASSHRAGGGGYTF; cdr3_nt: TGTGCCAGCAGCCACCGAGCCGGGGGCGGTGGCTACACCTTC
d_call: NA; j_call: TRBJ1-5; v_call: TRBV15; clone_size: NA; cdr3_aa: CATSRDRGRVQPQHF; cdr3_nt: TGTGCCACCAGCAGAGATAGGGGCAGAGTCCAGCCCCAGCATTTT
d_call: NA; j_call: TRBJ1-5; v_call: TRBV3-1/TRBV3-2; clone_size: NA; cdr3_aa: CASSQGQPQHF; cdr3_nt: TGTGCCAGCAGCCAAGGACAGCCCCAGCATTTT
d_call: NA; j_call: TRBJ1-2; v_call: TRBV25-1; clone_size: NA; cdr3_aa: CASSEGLVWQGRGYTF; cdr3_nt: TGTGCCAGCAGTGAAGGGTTGGTATGGCAGGGCCGTGGCTACACCTTC
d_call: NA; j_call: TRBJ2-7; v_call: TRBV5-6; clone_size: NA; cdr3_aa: CASSVRDPGEYEQYF; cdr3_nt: TGTGCCAGCAGCGTACGGGATCCAGGGGAGTACGAGCAGTACTTC
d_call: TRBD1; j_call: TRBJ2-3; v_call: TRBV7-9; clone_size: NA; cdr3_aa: CASSKGQGFTDTQYF; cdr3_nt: TGTGCCAGCAGCAAGGGACAGGGGTTCACAGATACGCAGTATTTT
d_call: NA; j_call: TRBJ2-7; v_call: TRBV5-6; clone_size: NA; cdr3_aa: CASSKTMTILYEQYF; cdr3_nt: TGTGCCAGCAGCAAAACAATGACCATTCTTTACGAGCAGTACTTC
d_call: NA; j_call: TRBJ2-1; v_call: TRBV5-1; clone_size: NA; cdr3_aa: CASSADGSSYNEQFF; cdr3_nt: TGCGCCAGCAGCGCGGACGGGAGCTCCTACAATGAGCAGTTCTTC
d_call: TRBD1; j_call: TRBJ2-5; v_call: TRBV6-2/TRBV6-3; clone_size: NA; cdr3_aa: CASSPLGQGETQYF; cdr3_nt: TGTGCCAGCAGTCCCCTCGGACAGGGAGAGACCCAGTACTTC
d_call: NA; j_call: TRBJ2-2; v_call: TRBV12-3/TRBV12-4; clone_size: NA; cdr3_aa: CASILSGELFF; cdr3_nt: TGTGCCAGCATTTTGTCCGGGGAGCTGTTTTTT
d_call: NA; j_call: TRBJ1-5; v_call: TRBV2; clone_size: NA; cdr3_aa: CASSSQSGAGQPQHF; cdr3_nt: TGTGCCAGCAGTTCCCAGTCAGGGGCGGGTCAGCCCCAGCATTTT
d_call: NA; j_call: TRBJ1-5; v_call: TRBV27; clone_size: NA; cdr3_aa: CASSLEGFGGNQPQHF; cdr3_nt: TGTGCCAGCAGTTTAGAGGGATTTGGGGGCAATCAGCCCCAGCATTTT
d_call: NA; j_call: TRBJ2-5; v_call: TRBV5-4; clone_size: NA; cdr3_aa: CASSDSRGAETQYF; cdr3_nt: TGTGCCAGCAGCGACAGTCGGGGGGCGGAGACCCAGTACTTC
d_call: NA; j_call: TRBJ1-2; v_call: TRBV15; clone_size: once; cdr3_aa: CATSSVYGHTNYGYTF; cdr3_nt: TGTGCCACCAGCAGCGTGTATGGACACACTAACTATGGCTACACCTTC
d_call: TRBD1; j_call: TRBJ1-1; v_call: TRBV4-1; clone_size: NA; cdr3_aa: CASSQEDRAYTEAFF; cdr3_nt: TGCGCCAGCAGCCAAGAAGACAGGGCTTACACTGAAGCTTTCTTT
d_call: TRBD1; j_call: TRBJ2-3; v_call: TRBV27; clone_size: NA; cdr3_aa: CASSWDGTDLLGTQYF; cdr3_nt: TGTGCCAGCAGTTGGGACGGGACAGACCTATTGGGCACGCAGTATTTT
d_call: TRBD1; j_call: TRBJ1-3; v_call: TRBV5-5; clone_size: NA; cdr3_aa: CASNRQGGGNTIYF; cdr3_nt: TGTGCCAGCAACCGACAGGGCGGTGGAAACACCATATATTTT
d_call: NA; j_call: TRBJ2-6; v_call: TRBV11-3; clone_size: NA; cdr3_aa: CASSLDIESRFSSGANVLTF; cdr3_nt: TGTGCCAGCAGCTTAGATATAGAGTCCAGGTTCAGCTCTGGGGCCAACGTCCTGACTTTC
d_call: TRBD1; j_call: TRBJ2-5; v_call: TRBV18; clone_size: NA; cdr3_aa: CASSPRDRVKETQYF; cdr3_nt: TGTGCCAGCTCACCGCGGGACAGGGTGAAAGAGACCCAGTACTTC
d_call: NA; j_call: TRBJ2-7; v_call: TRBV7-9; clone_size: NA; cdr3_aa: CASSLRRGFYDEQYF; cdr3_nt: TGTGCCAGCAGCTTACGTCGGGGGTTTTATGACGAGCAGTACTTC
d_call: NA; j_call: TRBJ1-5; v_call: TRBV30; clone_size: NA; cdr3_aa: CAWSQGKRQPQHF; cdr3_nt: TGTGCCTGGAGTCAGGGAAAGCGACAGCCCCAGCATTTT
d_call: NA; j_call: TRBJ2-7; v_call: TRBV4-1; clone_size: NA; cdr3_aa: CASSPGWRTPSSYEQYF; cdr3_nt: TGCGCCAGCAGCCCCGGATGGAGAACGCCGAGCTCCTACGAGCAGTACTTC
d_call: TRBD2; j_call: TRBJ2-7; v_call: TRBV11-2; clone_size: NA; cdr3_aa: CASTREGGSSYEQYF; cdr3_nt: TGTGCCAGCACACGGGAGGGGGGAAGCTCCTACGAGCAGTACTTC
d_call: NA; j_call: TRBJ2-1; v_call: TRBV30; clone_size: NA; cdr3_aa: CAWLSIREQFF; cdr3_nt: TGTGCCTGGCTCTCGATCCGCGAGCAGTTCTTC
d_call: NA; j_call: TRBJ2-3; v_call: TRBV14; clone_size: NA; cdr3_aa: CASSNTGTTSTDTQYF; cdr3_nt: TGTGCCAGCAGCAACACCGGGACAACCAGCACAGATACGCAGTATTTT
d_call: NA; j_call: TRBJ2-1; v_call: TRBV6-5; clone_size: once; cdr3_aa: CASSYQLRTFNEQFF; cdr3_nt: TGTGCCAGCAGTTACCAACTACGGACATTCAATGAGCAGTTCTTC
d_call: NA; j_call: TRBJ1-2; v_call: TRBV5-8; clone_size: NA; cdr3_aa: CASSLVSAGVNYGYTF; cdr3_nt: TGTGCCAGCAGCTTGGTTTCCGCGGGAGTTAACTATGGCTACACCTTC
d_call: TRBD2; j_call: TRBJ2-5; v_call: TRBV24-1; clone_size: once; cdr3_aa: CATSDLPSGGVETQYF; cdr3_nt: TGTGCCACCAGTGATTTGCCTAGCGGGGGGGTAGAGACCCAGTACTTC
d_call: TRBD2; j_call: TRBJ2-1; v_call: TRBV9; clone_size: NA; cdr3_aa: CASNGGGMVDEQFF; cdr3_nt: TGTGCCAGCAACGGCGGGGGAATGGTCGATGAGCAGTTCTTC
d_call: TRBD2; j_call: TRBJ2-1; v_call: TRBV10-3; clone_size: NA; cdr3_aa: CAISEVLAGVGGEQFF; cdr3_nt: TGTGCCATCAGTGAAGTGCTAGCGGGGGTCGGCGGTGAGCAGTTCTTC
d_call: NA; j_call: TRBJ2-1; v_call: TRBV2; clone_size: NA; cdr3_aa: CASSPGPSYNEQFF; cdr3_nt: TGTGCCAGCAGCCCGGGACCCTCCTACAATGAGCAGTTCTTC
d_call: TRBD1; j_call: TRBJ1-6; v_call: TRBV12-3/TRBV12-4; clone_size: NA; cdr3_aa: CASRGQGGTPLHF; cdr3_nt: TGTGCCAGCAGGGGACAGGGGGGGACACCCCTCCACTTT
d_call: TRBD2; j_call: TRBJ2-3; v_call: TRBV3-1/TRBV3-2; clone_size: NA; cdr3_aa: CASSPLGLAQDTQYF; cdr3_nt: TGTGCCAGCAGCCCATTAGGACTAGCGCAAGATACGCAGTATTTT
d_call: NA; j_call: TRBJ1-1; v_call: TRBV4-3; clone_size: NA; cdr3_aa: CASSQDSVYADTEAFF; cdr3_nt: TGCGCCAGCAGCCAAGACTCGGTTTATGCGGACACTGAAGCTTTCTTT
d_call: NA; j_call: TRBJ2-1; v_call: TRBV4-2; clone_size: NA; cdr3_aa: CASSQVVGISYNEQFF; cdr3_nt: TGTGCCAGCAGCCAAGTCGTGGGGATATCCTACAATGAGCAGTTCTTC
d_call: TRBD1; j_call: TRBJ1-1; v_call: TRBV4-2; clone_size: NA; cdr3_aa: CASSQSYIRDRKNTEAFF; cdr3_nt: TGTGCCAGCAGCCAATCTTACATCCGGGACAGGAAGAACACTGAAGCTTTCTTT
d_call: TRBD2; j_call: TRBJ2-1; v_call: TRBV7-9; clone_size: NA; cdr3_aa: CASSLVAGGYNEQFF; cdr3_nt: TGTGCCAGCAGCTTGGTAGCGGGGGGCTACAATGAGCAGTTCTTC